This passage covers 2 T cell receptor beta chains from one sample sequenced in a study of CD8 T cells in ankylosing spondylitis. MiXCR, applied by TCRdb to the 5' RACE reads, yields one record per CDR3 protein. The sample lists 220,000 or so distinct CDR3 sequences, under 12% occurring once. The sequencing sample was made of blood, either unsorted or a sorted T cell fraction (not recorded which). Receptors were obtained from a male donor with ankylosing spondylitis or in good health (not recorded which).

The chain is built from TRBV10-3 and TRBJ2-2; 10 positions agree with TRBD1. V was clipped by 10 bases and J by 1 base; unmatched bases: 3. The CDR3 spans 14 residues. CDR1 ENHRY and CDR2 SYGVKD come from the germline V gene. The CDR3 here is CATGQGENTGELFF. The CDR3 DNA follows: TGTGCCACCGGACAGGGGGAGAACACCGGGGAGCTGTTTTTT.

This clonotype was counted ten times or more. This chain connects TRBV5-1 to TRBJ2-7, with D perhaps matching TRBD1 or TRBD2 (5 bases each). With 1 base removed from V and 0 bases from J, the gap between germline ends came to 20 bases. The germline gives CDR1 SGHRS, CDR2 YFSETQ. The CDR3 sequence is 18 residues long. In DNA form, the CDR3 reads TGCGCCAGCAGCTTGTCGGGACGGTTCAACATAAGCTCCTACGAGCAGTACTTC. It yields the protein CASSLSGRFNISSYEQYF.